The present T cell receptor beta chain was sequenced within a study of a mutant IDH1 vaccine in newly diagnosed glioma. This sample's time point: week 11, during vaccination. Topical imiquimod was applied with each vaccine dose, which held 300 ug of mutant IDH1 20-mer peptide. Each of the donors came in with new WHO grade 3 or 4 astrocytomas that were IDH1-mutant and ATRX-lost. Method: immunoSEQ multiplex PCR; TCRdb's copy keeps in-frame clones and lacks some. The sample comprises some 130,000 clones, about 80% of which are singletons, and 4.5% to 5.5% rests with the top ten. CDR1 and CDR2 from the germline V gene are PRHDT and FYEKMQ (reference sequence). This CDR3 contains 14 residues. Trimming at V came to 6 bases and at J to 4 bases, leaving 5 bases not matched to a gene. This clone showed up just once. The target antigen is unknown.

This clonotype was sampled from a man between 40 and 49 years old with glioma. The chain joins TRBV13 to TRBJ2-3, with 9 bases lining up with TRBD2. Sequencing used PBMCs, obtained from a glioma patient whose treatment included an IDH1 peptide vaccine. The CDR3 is CASRASGVSDTQYF. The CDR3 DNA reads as TGTGCCAGCAGAGCTAGCGGGGTGTCAGATACGCAGTATTTT.